This TCR beta chain was found in a study of control samples from healthy donors and cancer patients. Libraries were prepared by immunoSEQ multiplex PCR; TCRdb keeps only in-frame clonotypes and omits some of them. The sample has roughly 100,000 clones, roughly 90% seen once; the top ten hold approximately 20%. The receptor comes from a man aged 55 to 70 with lung cancer. Sequencing used PBMCs.

The CDR3 reads CASSLGVEAFF. The CDR3 nucleotides read TGTGCCAGCAGCTTGGGCGTCGAAGCTTTCTTT. This chain links TRBV6-2 or TRBV6-3 with TRBJ1-1; D remains unclear. The V gene's germline CDR1 is MNHEY and CDR2 SVGEGT. The CDR3 consists of 11 residues. Between the trimmed V and J ends, which lost 6 bases and 8 bases, there was a span of 10 bases.